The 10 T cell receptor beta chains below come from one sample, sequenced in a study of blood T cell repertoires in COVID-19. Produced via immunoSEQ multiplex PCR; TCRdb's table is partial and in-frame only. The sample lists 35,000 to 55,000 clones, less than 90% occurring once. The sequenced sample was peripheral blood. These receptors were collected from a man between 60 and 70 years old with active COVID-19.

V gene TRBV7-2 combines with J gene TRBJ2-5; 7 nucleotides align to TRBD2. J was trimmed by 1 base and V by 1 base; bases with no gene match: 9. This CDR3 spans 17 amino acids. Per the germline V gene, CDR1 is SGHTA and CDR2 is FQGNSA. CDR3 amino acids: CASSLGGVASGQETQYF. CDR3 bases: TGTGCCAGCAGCTTAGGGGGCGTCGCTAGCGGCCAAGAGACCCAGTACTTC.

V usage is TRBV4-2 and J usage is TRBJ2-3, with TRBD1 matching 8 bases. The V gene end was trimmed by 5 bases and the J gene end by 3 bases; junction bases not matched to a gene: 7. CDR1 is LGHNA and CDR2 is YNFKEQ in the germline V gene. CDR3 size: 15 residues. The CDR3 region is CASSGRQGTTDTQYF. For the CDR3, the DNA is TGTGCCAGCAGCGGGCGACAGGGGACGACAGATACGCAGTATTTT.

CDR3 sequence: CASSLRGGSYTF. As DNA, the CDR3 is TGTGCCAGCAGTTTGAGGGGCGGGAGCTACACCTTC. The chain has TRBV27 and TRBJ1-2, with D tentatively TRBD1 (5 bases). The V gene lost 3 bases and the J gene lost 9 bases, with 11 bases spanning the gap. Germline V gene lookup returns CDR1 MNHEY and CDR2 SMNVEV (reference sequence). CDR3 length: 12 amino acids.

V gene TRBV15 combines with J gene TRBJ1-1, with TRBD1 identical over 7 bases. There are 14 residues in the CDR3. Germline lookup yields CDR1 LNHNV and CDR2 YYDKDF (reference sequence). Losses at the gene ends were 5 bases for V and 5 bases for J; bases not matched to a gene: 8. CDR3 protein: CATSPAEQGTEAFF. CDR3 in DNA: TGTGCCACCAGCCCGGCAGAACAGGGGACTGAAGCTTTCTTT.

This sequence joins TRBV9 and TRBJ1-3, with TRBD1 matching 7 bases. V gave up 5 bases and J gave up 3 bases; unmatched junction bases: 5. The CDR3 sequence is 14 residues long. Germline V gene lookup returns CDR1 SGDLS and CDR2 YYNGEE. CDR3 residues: CASSNRGSGNTIYF. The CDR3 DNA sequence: TGTGCCAGCAGTAACAGGGGTAGTGGAAACACCATATATTTT.

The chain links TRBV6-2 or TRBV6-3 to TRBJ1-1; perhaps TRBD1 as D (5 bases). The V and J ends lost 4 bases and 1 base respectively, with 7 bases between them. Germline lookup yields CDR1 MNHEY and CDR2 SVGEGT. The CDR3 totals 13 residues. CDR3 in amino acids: CASSLTGNTEAFF. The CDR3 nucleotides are TGTGCCAGCAGTTTAACAGGGAACACTGAAGCTTTCTTT.

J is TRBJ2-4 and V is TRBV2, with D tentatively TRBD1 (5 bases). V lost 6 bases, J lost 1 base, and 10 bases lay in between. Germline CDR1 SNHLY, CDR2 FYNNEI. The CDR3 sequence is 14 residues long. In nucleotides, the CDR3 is TGTGCCAGCAGGAACACAGGCGCCAAAAACATTCAGTACTTC. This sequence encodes CASRNTGAKNIQYF.

This chain's CDR3 is CASSEVWGGTEAFF. As DNA, the CDR3 is TGTGCCAGCAGTGAAGTGTGGGGAGGTACTGAAGCTTTCTTT. The chain employs TRBV6-1 and TRBJ1-1; D ambiguous. Germline loops: CDR1 MNHNS, CDR2 SASEGT. The CDR3 loop spans 14 amino acids. V was pared by 1 base and J by 5 bases, with 11 bases between.

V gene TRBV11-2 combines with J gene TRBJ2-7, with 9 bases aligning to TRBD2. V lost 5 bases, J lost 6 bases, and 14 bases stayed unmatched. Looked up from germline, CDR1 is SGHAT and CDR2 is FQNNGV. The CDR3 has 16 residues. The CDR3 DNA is TGTGCCAGCAGCCCTTGGGATAGCGGGAGCCAGGGCGAGCAGTACTTC. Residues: CASSPWDSGSQGEQYF.

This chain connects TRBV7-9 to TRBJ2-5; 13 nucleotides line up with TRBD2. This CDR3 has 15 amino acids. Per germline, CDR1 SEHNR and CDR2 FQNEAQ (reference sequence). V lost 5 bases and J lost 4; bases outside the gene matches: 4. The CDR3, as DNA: TGTGCCAGCAGCCCTAGGACTAGCGGGAGAGAGACCCAGTACTTC. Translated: CASSPRTSGRETQYF.